This T cell receptor beta chain came from a study of blood T cell repertoires in COVID-19. Here immunoSEQ multiplex PCR was the method, and the copy in TCRdb shows in-frame clones only, minus some. The data contain around 500,000 clones, approximately 87% of them singletons. Germline V CDR1 and CDR2: MDHEN, SYDVKM. This CDR3 comprises 14 residues. Trimming took 10 bases from V and 7 from J; bases not matched to a gene: 8. The receptor was isolated from a woman in her thirties or forties who had recovered from COVID-19. The sample comprised PBMCs or T cells enriched from blood (not recorded which). The chain employs TRBV28 and TRBJ2-2, with TRBD2 matching 11 bases. CDR3 region: CATRVAGGSGELFF. In nucleotides, the CDR3 is TGTGCCACTCGTGTAGCGGGAGGGAGCGGGGAGCTGTTTTTT.